These 10 T cell receptor beta chains share one sample of origin, sequenced in a study of shared clonotypes between healthy human individuals. TCRdb keeps only in-frame clones here, not all; method: immunoSEQ multiplex PCR. The data show 800,000 to 1,200,000 clones, approximately 80% seen once. The specimen was memory CD4+ T cells from PBMCs. The subset: CD45RA-negative fraction. The receptors stem from a man in his late teens or twenties in good health. Some clones in this sample may be carry-over from other donors' samples.

CDR3 nucleotides: TGCGCCAGCAGCAGTCGGCCCCAAGAGACCCAGTACTTC. This sequence encodes CASSSRPQETQYF. The J gene is TRBJ2-5, the V gene TRBV5-1; D not certain. Trimming shortened V by 4 bases and J by 1 base, and 8 bases separated the two germline ends. The CDR3 contains 13 residues. The germline V gene encodes CDR1 SGHRS and CDR2 YFSETQ.

The chain employs TRBV5-1 and TRBJ2-1; 10 nucleotides match TRBD2. The CDR3 spans 17 residues. With V trimmed by 5 bases and J by 3 bases, 11 bases remained unmatched. Germline V gene lookup returns CDR1 SGHRS and CDR2 YFSETQ. In nucleotides, the CDR3 is TGCGCCAGCAGTCTTAGGCCGGGACTAGCGCTCTACAATGAGCAGTTCTTC. It specifies CASSLRPGLALYNEQFF.

This clone was found a few times. The chain carries TRBV30 and TRBJ1-1; D possibly corresponds to TRBD1 (6 bases). Trimming stripped 3 bases from V and 11 bases from J, with 13 bases between. The CDR3 has 11 residues. Germline V gives CDR1 GTSNPN, CDR2 SVGIG (reference sequence). CDR3: CAWRGGGKAFF. The CDR3 nucleotides are TGTGCCTGGAGAGGGGGAGGGAAGGCTTTCTTT.

V and J are TRBV6-1 and TRBJ2-3; 7 bases agree with TRBD1. Trimming cost V 7 bases and J 5 bases; bases outside gene matches: 9. The CDR3 length is 14 residues. CDR1 is MNHNS, CDR2 SASEGT, per germline. CDR3 loop: CASTLRQGVDTQYF. The CDR3 DNA reads TGTGCCAGCACCCTCAGACAGGGAGTAGATACGCAGTATTTT.

In its sample, this clone was seen a few times. The chain employs TRBV7-8 and TRBJ2-7, with TRBD2 matching 7 bases. Germline trimming cut 3 bases from V and 3 bases from J; bases unmatched to any gene: 5. This CDR3 is 14 amino acids long. Per germline, CDR1 SGHVS and CDR2 FQNEAQ. The CDR3 DNA reads as TGTGCCAGCAGCTTGAGCGGGACTGTCTACGAGCAGTACTTC. It encodes CASSLSGTVYEQYF.

This chain links TRBV11-1 with TRBJ1-1; TRBD1 matches 7 bases. This CDR3 has 14 amino acids. CDR1 is SGHAT and CDR2 is FQDESV in the germline V gene (reference sequence). Unmatched junction bases numbered 13, after V lost 5 bases and J lost 10 bases. CDR3 nucleotides: TGTGCCAGCAGCCAAAGGTTTGCGACAGGGAGAGCTTTCTTT. This codes for CASSQRFATGRAFF.

A remark on this clone: A far larger clone is only one base removed, so a read error is likely. The chain recombines TRBV5-5 with TRBJ2-3; D remains unclear. This CDR3 contains 12 residues. The V gene's germline CDR1 is SGHKS and CDR2 YYEKEE (reference sequence). Trimming removed 2 bases at V and 0 bases at J, with 1 base between. The CDR3 sequence is CASSFSTDTQYF. In nucleotides, the CDR3 is TGTGCCAGCAGCTTTAGCACAGATACGCAGTATTTT.

This clone was seen just once. The chain uses TRBV4-1 and TRBJ2-7; D not certain. Trimming took off 4 bases at V and 1 base at J, with 8 bases between the two ends. The germline V gene has CDR1 MGHRA and CDR2 YSYEKL. This CDR3 comprises 13 residues. The CDR3 sequence: CASSPSNSYEQYF. The CDR3 DNA sequence: TGCGCCAGCAGCCCCTCGAATTCCTACGAGCAGTACTTC.

The chain employs TRBV11-2 and TRBJ2-3; D is ambiguous. CDR1 and CDR2 (germline): SGHAT, FQNNGV. The CDR3 extends over 17 amino acids. Between the trimmed V and J ends, which lost 5 bases and 1 base, there was a span of 19 bases. The CDR3 region has the DNA TGTGCCAGCAGCCCCCGTGTTCGGACCGTCCGCACAGATACGCAGTATTTT. This translates into CASSPRVRTVRTDTQYF. The entire variable domain, with the rest obtained from reference TRBV11-2 and TRBJ2-3, is as follows: EAGVAQSPRYKIIEKRQSVAFWCNPISGHATLYWYQQILGQGPKLLIQFQNNGVVDDSQLPKDRFSAERLKGVDSTLKIQPAKLEDSAVYLCASSPRVRTVRTDTQYFGPGTRLTVL.

The chain uses TRBV5-4 and TRBJ2-7; no clear D gene. Germline CDR1 reads SGHNT; CDR2 reads YYREEE (reference sequence). V was trimmed by 4 bases and J by 5 bases, leaving 13 bases between them. This CDR3 spans 13 amino acids. CDR3: CASSPSLRNEQYF. The CDR3 DNA reads TGTGCCAGCAGCCCCTCGCTCCGAAACGAGCAGTACTTC.